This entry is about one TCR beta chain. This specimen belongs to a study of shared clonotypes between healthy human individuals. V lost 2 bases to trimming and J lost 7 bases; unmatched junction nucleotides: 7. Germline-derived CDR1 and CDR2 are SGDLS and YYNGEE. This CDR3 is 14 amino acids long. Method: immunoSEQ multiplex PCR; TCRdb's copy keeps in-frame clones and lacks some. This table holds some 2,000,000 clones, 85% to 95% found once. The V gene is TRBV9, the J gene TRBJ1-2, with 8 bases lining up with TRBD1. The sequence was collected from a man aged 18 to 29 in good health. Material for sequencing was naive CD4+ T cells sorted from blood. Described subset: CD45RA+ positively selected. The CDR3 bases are TGTGCCAGCAGCGTGGGACAGGTGATGAGTGGCTACACCTTC. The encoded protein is CASSVGQVMSGYTF.